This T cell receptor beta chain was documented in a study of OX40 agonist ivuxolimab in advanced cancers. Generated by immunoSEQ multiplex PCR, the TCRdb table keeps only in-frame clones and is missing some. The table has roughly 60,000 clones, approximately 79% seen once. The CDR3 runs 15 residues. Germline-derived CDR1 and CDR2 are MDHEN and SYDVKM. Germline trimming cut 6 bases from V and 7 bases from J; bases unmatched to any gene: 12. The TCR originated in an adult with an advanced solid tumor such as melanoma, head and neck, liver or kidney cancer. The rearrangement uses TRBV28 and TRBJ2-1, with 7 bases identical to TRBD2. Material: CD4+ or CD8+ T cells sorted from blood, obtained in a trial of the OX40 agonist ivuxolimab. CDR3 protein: CASRRGPDGGNEQFF. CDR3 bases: TGTGCCAGCAGGCGCGGGCCAGACGGGGGGAATGAGCAGTTCTTC.